This TCR beta chain was documented in a study of CD8 T cells in ankylosing spondylitis. Overall study results and limits: In ankylosing spondylitis blood, a motif of roughly eight highly homologous TCR beta variants appeared characteristic. Reports say disease-linked clones showed up significantly more in matched ankylosing spondylitis synovial fluid.

Details on this clonotype: Its antigen is not identified.

V was pared by 6 bases and J by 3 bases, with 6 bases between. The length of the CDR3 is 11 residues. From germline, CDR1 is MGHDK and CDR2 SYGVNS. Libraries of TCR beta came from quantitative 5'-RACE with molecular barcodes. TCRdb called the 5' RACE reads again in MiXCR, with one record for every CDR3 protein. The sample lists 200,000 to 300,000 distinct CDR3 sequences, roughly 32% occurring once. The chain employs TRBV25-1 and TRBJ2-7; D is unclear. The origin of this receptor is a male donor with ankylosing spondylitis or in good health (not recorded which). What was sequenced was blood, either unsorted or a sorted T cell fraction (not recorded which). The CDR3: CASRSNYEQYF. The DNA of the CDR3 is TGTGCCAGCAGGTCAAACTACGAGCAGTACTTC.